The clone carrying this T cell receptor beta chain appeared a few times. This sample is part of a study of early T cells in non-severe SARS-CoV-2 infection. TCRdb reanalysed the 5' RACE reads using MiXCR and keeps one entry per CDR3 protein. The table records some 52,000 distinct CDR3 sequences, around 8% of them present only once. CDR1 and CDR2 from the germline V gene are SQVTM and ANQGSEA. V shed 5 bases and J shed 4 bases, with 11 bases lying between them. The CDR3 contains 12 residues. The TCR was taken from an adult who was a healthcare worker with PCR-confirmed SARS-CoV-2 infection or an uninfected control (not recorded which). The sample comprised whole blood. The J gene is TRBJ1-1, the V gene TRBV29-1; no clear D. The CDR3 region has the DNA TGCAGCGTTTCAAGGGTGGCCACTGAAGCTTTCTTT. Protein product: CSVSRVATEAFF.